This T cell receptor (beta chain) was identified in a study of blood T cell repertoires in COVID-19. Study-wide background: The United States, Italy and Spain were the sources of the acute and convalescent COVID-19 samples. PBMCs, B-cell-depleted T cells, or T cells were the source of the cDNA or gDNA that made up the material.

The CDR3 has 12 amino acids. Method: immunoSEQ multiplex PCR; TCRdb's copy keeps in-frame clones and lacks some. This table has approximately 47,000 clones, about nine tenths appearing once. The chain employs TRBV21-1 and TRBJ2-3; the table calls TRBD1, which could not be checked here. TRBV21-1 is a pseudogene segment. Sequencing input: peripheral blood. The TCR comes from a woman older than 75 with COVID-19, enrolled during active disease. As DNA, the CDR3 is TGTGCCAGCAGCACAGGGGCAGATACGCAGTATTTT. This translates into CASSTGADTQYF.